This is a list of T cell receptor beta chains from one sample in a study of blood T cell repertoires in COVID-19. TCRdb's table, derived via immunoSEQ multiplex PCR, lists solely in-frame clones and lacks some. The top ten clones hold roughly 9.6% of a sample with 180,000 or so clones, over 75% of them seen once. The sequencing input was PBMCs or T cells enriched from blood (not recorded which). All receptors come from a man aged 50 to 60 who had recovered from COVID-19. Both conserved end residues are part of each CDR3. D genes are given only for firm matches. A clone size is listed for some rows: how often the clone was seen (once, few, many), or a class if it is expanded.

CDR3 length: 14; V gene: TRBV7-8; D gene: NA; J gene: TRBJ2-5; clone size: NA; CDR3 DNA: TGTGCCAGCAGCTCCGGTGACTTTCAAGAGACCCAGTACTTC; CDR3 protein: CASSSGDFQETQYF
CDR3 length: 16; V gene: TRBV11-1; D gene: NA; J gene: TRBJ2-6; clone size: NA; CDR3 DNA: TGTGCCAGCAGCTTAACTCCAGGGGCTGGGGCCAACGTCCTGACTTTC; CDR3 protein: CASSLTPGAGANVLTF
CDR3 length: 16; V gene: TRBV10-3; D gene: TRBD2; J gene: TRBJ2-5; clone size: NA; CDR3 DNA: TGTGCCATCAGTGAGACGAGCGGGGGGGCCGGGGAGACCCAGTACTTC; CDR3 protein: CAISETSGGAGETQYF
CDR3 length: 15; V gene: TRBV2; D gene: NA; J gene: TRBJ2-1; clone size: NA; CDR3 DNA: TGTGCCAGCAGTGAGGTCAGGGGGAGGCACAATGAGCAGTTCTTC; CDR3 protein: CASSEVRGRHNEQFF
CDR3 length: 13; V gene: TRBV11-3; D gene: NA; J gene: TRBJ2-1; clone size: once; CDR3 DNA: TGTGCCAGCAGCTTAGTCGAGGGCAATGAGCAGTTCTTC; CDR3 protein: CASSLVEGNEQFF
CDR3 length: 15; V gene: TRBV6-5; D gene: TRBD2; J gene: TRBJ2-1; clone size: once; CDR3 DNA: TGTGCCAGCAGACTAGCGGGGAGCTCCTACAATGAGCAGTTCTTC; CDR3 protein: CASRLAGSSYNEQFF
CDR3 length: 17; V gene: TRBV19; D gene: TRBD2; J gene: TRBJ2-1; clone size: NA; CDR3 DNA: TGTGCCAGTAGTCTGAGACTAGCGGGGACCTCCTACAATGAGCAGTTCTTC; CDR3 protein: CASSLRLAGTSYNEQFF
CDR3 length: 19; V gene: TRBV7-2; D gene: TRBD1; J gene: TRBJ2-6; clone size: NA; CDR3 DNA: TGTGCCAGCAGCCCTGCCGGGACAGGGGTGTTCTCTGGGGCCAACGTCCTGACTTTC; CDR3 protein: CASSPAGTGVFSGANVLTF
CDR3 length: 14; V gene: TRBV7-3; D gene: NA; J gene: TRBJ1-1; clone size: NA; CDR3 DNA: TGTGCCAGCAGTTCGGACACCCTGGGCACTGAAGCTTTCTTT; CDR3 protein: CASSSDTLGTEAFF
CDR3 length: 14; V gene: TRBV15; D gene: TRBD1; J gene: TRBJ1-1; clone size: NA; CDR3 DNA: TGTGCCACAAGAGCGACAGGGATGAACACTGAAGCTTTCTTT; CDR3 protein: CATRATGMNTEAFF
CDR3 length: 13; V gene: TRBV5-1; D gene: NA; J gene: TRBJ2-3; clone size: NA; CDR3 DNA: TGCGCCAGCAGCTCCACGCCGAGGGATACGCAGTATTTT; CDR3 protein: CASSSTPRDTQYF
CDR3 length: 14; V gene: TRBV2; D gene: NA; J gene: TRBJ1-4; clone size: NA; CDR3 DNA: TGTGCCAGCAGTGATGGGGGGGCTTATGAAAAACTGTTTTTT; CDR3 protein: CASSDGGAYEKLFF
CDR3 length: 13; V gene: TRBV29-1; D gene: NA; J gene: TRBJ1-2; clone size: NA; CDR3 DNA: TGCAGCGTTGAACTCGGAGCTAACTATGGCTACACCTTC; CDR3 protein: CSVELGANYGYTF
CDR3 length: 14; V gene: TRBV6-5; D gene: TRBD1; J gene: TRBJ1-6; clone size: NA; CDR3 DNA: TGTGCCAGCAGTCCCGACAGGGGGAATTCACCCCTCCACTTT; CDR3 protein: CASSPDRGNSPLHF
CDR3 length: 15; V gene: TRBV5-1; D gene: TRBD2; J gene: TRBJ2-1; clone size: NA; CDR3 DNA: TGCGCCAGCAGCCTGGGGGGGACTAGCGGAAATGAGCAGTTCTTC; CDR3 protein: CASSLGGTSGNEQFF
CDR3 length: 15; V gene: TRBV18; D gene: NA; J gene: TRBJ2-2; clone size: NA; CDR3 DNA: TGTGCCAGCTCACCGGGACAAGCGAACACCGGGGAGCTGTTTTTT; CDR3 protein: CASSPGQANTGELFF
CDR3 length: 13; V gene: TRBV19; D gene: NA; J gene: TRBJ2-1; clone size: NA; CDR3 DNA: TGTGCCAGTAGTATCCAGGGCTACAATGAGCAGTTCTTC; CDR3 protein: CASSIQGYNEQFF
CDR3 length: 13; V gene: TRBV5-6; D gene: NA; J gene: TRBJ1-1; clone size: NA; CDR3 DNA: TGTGCCAGCAGCTTGGCGGGGACTGATGAAGCTTTCTTT; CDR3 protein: CASSLAGTDEAFF
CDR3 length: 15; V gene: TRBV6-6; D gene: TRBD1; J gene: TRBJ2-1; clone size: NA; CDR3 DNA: TGTGCCAGCAGTTACTTGGGACAGTCTTACAATGAGCAGTTCTTC; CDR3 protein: CASSYLGQSYNEQFF
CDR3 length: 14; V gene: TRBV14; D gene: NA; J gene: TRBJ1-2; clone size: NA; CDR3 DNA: TGTGCCAGCAGCCGAGTACAGGGACCCTATGGCTACACCTTC; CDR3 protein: CASSRVQGPYGYTF
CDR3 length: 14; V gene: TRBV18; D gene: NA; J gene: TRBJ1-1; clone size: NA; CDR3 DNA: TGTGCCAGCTCACCACCGACAGTGAACACTGAAGCTTTCTTT; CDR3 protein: CASSPPTVNTEAFF
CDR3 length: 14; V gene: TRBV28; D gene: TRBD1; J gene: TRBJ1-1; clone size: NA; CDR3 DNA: TGTGCCAGCGGGGCAGGGGGCGGGAATACTGAAGCTTTCTTT; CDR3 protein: CASGAGGGNTEAFF
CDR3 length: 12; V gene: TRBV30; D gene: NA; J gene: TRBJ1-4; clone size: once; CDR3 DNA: TGTGCCTGGAGTAGCCGACAGGAAAAACTGTTTTTT; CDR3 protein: CAWSSRQEKLFF
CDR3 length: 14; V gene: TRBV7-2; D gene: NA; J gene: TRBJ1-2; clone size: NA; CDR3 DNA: TGTGCCAGCAGCCCACTTACAGGGTACTATGGCTACACCTTC; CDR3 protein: CASSPLTGYYGYTF
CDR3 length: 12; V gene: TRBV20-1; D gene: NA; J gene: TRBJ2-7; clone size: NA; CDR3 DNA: TGCAGTGCTAGTGTGAGAGCCTACGAGCAGTACTTC; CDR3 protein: CSASVRAYEQYF
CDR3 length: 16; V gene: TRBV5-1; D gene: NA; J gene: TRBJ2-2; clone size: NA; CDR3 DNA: TGCGCCAGCAGCTTGGACCCAGGGATCTACACCGGGGAGCTGTTTTTT; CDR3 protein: CASSLDPGIYTGELFF
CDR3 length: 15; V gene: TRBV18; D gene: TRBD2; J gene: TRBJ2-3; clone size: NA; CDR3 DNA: TGTGCCAGCTCACCTTTTAGCGGGGAGACAGATACGCAGTATTTT; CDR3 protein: CASSPFSGETDTQYF
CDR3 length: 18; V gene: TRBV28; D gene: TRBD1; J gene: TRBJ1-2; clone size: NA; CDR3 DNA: TGTGCCAGCAGTCACACTAGTAACACCGGGACAGGGTATAATGGCTACACCTTC; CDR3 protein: CASSHTSNTGTGYNGYTF
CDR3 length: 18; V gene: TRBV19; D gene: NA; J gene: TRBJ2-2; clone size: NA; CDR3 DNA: TGTGCCAGTAGTATAGGGTTGTTAGGGACTTCGAACACCGGGGAGCTGTTTTTT; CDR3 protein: CASSIGLLGTSNTGELFF
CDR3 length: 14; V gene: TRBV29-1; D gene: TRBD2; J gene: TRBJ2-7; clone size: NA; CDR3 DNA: TGCAGCGTGCAAAACGGGAGGGCCTCGGACGAGCAGTACTTC; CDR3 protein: CSVQNGRASDEQYF
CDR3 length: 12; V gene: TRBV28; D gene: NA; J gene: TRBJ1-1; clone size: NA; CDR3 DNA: TGTGCCAGTGGACTTCAGAACACTGAAGCTTTCTTT; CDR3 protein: CASGLQNTEAFF
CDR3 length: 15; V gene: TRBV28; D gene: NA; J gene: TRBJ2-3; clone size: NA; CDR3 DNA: TGTGCCAGCAGCAACGAGGGATGGGGCACAGATACGCAGTATTTT; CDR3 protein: CASSNEGWGTDTQYF
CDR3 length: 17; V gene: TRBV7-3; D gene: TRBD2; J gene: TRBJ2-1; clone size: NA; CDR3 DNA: TGTGCCAGCAGCTTATCGGAACGGGGGGAATCCTACAATGAGCAGTTCTTC; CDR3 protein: CASSLSERGESYNEQFF
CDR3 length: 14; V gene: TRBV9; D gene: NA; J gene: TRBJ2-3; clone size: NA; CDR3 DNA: TGTGCCAGCAGCGTAGCTGGGGCCCCGGATACGCAGTATTTT; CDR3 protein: CASSVAGAPDTQYF
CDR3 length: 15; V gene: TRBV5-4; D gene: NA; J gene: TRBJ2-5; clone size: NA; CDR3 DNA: TGTGCCAGCAGCCTGGGGGGACAGTACCAAGAGACCCAGTACTTC; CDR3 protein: CASSLGGQYQETQYF
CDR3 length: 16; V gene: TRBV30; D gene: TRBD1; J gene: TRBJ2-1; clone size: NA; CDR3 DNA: TGTGCCTGGAGTGTGTACAGGGGGCGGTGGTGCAATGAGCAGTTCTTC; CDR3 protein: CAWSVYRGRWCNEQFF
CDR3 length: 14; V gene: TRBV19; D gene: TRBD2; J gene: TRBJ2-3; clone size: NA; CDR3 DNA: TGTGCCAGTAGTAGCCCTGGGGGGGTGAATACGCAGTATTTT; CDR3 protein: CASSSPGGVNTQYF
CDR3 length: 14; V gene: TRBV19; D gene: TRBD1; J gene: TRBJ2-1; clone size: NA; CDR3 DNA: TGTGCCAGTACCCAGGGGGCCGCGTACAATGAGCAGTTCTTC; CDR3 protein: CASTQGAAYNEQFF
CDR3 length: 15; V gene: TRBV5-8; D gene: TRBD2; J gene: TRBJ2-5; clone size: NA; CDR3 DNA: TGTGCCAGCAGCTTAGGCACTAGCGGTGAAGAGACCCAGTACTTC; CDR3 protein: CASSLGTSGEETQYF
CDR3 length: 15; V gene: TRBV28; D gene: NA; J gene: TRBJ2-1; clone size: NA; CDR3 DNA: TGTGCCAGCAGTCCTCCGTCAGGGAAGCGCAATGAGCAGTTCTTC; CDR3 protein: CASSPPSGKRNEQFF
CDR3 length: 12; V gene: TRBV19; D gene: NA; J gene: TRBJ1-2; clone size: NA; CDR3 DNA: TGTGCCAGTGTTACTGGTTATGGTGGCTACACCTTC; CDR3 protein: CASVTGYGGYTF
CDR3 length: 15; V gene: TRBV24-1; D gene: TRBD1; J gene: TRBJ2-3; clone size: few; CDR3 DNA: TGTGCCACCAGTGACCCTGGGACAGGGAGAAATACGCAGTATTTT; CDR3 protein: CATSDPGTGRNTQYF
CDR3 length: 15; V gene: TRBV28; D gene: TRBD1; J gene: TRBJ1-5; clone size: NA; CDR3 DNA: TGTGCCAGCAGCTCGGGACAGGGGGGTAATCAGCCCCAGCATTTT; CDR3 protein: CASSSGQGGNQPQHF
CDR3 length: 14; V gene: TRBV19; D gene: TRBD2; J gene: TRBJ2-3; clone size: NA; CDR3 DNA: TGTGCCAGTAGTGAACTAGCGGGGGGGACTACGCAGTATTTT; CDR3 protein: CASSELAGGTTQYF
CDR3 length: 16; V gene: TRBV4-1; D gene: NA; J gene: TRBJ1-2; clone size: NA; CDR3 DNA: TGCGCCAGCAGCCAGGAACTCGACAGTAACCTCTATGGCTACACCTTC; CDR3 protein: CASSQELDSNLYGYTF
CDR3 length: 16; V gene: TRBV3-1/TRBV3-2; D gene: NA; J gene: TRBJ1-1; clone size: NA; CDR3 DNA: TGTGCCAGCAGCTTATCGCCGCAAACCAGGGTGGCTGAAGCTTTCTTT; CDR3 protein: CASSLSPQTRVAEAFF
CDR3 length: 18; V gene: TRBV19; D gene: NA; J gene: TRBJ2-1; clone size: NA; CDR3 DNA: TGTGCCAGTAGCCGGGTCGCCACAGGCATGTTATCCTACAATGAGCAGTTCTTC; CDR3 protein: CASSRVATGMLSYNEQFF
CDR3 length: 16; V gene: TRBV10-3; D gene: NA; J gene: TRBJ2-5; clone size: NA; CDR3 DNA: TGTGCCATCAGTGAGTCGGCTGGGGGGATCCAAGAGACCCAGTACTTC; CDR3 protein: CAISESAGGIQETQYF
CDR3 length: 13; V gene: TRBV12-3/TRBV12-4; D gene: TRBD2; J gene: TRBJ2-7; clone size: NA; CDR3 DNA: TGTGCCAGCAGTTTTAGCGGGGGAGACGAGCAGTACTTC; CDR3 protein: CASSFSGGDEQYF
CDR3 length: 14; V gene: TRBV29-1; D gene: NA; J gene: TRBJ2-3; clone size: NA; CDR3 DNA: TGCAGCGTTGGGAGGTCAGGGGGCACAGATACGCAGTATTTT; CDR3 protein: CSVGRSGGTDTQYF
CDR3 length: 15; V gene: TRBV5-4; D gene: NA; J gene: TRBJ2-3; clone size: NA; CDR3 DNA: TGTGCCAGCAGCTTGGGACGGGGGTATGAAGATACGCAGTATTTT; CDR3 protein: CASSLGRGYEDTQYF
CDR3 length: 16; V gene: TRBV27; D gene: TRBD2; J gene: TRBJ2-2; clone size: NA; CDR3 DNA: TGTGCCAGCAGTTTATTGGGGAGGGCCCAAACCGGGGAGCTGTTTTTT; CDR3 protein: CASSLLGRAQTGELFF
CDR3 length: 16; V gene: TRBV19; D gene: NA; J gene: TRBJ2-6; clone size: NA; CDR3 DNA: TGTGCCAGTAGTATGGTAGGGGCAGCTGGGGCCAACGTCCTGACTTTC; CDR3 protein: CASSMVGAAGANVLTF
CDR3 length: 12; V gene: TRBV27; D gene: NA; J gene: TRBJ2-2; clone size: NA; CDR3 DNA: TGTGCCAGCAGTTTTAGCCCCGGGGAGCTGTTTTTT; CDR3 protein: CASSFSPGELFF
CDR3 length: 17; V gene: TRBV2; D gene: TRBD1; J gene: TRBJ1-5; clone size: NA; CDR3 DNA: TGTGCCAGCGGGGGACAGGGGGATGCTCATAGCTGGCAGCCCCAGCATTTT; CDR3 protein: CASGGQGDAHSWQPQHF
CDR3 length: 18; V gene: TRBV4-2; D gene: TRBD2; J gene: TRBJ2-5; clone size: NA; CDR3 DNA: TGTGCCAGCAGCCAAGAGCTGGGATTGGGACTAGCGGAAGAGACCCAGTACTTC; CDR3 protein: CASSQELGLGLAEETQYF
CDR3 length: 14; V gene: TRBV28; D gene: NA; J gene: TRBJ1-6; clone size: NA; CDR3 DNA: TGTGCCAGCTACAGGAGCTCCTATAATTCACCCCTCCACTTT; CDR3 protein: CASYRSSYNSPLHF
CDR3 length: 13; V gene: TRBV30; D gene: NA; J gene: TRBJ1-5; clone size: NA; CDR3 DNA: TGTGCCTGGAGTGCCGGTGGCAATCAGCCCCAGCATTTT; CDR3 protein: CAWSAGGNQPQHF
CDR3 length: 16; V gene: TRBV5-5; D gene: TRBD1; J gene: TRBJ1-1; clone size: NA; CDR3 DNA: TGTGCCAGCAGCTCCACCCCCTCACAGGGGGGCACTGAAGCTTTCTTT; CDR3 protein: CASSSTPSQGGTEAFF
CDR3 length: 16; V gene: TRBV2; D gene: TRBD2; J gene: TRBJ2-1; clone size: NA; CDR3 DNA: TGTGCCAGCAGGGGGGGGACTGTGAGCTCCTACAATGAGCAGTTCTTC; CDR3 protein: CASRGGTVSSYNEQFF